This T cell receptor (beta chain) was found in a study of blood T cell repertoires in COVID-19. Some clones are missing from TCRdb's copy, which holds only in-frame ones; the method was immunoSEQ multiplex PCR. Altogether roughly 200,000 clones are present, 65% to 85% being singletons, with the ten largest covering about 4.5%. This CDR3 contains 15 residues. V gave up 4 bases and J gave up 1 base; unmatched junction bases: 4. CDR1 is SGHTA, CDR2 FQGNSA, per germline. Sequenced material: peripheral blood. The chain couples TRBV7-2 to TRBJ1-1; 9 nucleotides align to TRBD1. The receptor comes from a man between 50 and 59 years old with active or convalescent COVID-19. The CDR3 protein is CASSSRDRENTEAFF. CDR3 nucleotides: TGTGCCAGCAGCTCTCGGGACAGGGAGAACACTGAAGCTTTCTTT.